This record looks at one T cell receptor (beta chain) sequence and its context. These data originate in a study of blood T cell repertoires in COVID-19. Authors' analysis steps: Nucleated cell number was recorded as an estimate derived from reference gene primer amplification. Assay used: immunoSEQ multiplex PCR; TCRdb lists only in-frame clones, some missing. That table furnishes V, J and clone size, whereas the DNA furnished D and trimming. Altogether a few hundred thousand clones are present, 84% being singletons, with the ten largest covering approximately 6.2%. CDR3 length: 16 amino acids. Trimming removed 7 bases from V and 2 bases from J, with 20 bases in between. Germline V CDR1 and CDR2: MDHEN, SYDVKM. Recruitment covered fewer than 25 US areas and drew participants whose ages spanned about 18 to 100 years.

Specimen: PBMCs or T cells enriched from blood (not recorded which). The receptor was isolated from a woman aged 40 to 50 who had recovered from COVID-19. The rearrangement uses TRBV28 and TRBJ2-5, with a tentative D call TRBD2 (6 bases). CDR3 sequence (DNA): TGTGCCAGCACGGTCGGGAGAGTAGGGGCTCAAGAGACCCAGTACTTC. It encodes CASTVGRVGAQETQYF. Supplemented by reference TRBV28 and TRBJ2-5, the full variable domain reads DVKVTQSSRYLVKRTGEKVFLECVQDMDHENMFWYRQDPGLGLRLIYFSYDVKMKEKGDIPEGYSVSREKKERFSLILESASTNQTSMYLCASTVGRVGAQETQYFGPGTRLLVL.